This T cell receptor (beta chain) was recorded in a study of blood T cell repertoires in COVID-19. Study background: Collection of acute and convalescent COVID-19 samples took place in the United States, Italy and Spain. In each case, the material was cDNA or gDNA derived from T cells, B-cell-depleted T cells, or PBMCs.

V lost 6 bases, J lost 4 bases, and 8 bases stayed unmatched. From germline, CDR1 is SGHNT and CDR2 YYREEE (reference sequence). This CDR3 has 14 residues. Original processing methods: Amplified reference gene primers provided the basis for estimating nucleated cell counts. Profiled with immunoSEQ multiplex PCR; TCRdb holds only in-frame clones, not every one. Clone size and the V and J calls come from that table; the DNA yielded D and trimming. The table includes 70,000 to 90,000 clones, approximately 85% detected once. The chain employs TRBV5-4 and TRBJ2-5, with 8 bases identical to TRBD2. This clonotype was obtained from a man between 50 and 59 years old with acute or convalescent COVID-19. The sample was peripheral blood. The CDR3 sequence: CASTAPGGRETQYF. CDR3 bases: TGTGCCAGCACCGCCCCGGGGGGGCGAGAGACCCAGTACTTC.